This T cell receptor (beta chain) was identified during a study of shared clonotypes between healthy human individuals (dated by TCRdb to 2020 to 2022). Study-level background: A couple of women and three men aged 18 to 49 years were included in the cohort. To increase sequencing depth and limit assay-specific biases, TCR repertoire library preparation and sequencing were carried out by different laboratories using diverse techniques. Each donor's leukapheresis produced roughly between roughly 0.9 and 9 billion PBMCs. The study deeply sequenced blood TCR repertoires of about 5 healthy adults to estimate repertoire size and the extent of clonotype sharing between individuals. For each donor, CD4 naive and CD4 memory were each run on three plates, CD8 naive on two plates, and CD8 memory on one plate. Broader findings and caveats from the paper: Pairwise subsampling led to the expectation that sequencing depth would affect the degree of clonotype sharing among donors. The small number of donors limited the genetic and exposure-history diversity represented. Sampling was restricted to blood, and TCR repertoires in tissue are likely to differ from TCR repertoires in blood. Compared with non-shared clonotypes, clonotypes shared by all four sorted-subset donors had higher generation probabilities. Rarefaction of sorted-subset datasets indicated incomplete sequencing despite the large sequencing depth. Estimated clonotype richness was generally larger for naive than for memory subsets. When a handful of donors were compared, the shared fraction of clonotypes was approximately 5% for naive CD4, approximately 3.5% for naive CD8, roughly 2.5% for memory CD4, and about 0.36% for memory CD8.

Using the deep immunoSEQ assay, multiplex PCR amplified TCR CDR3 regions from genomic DNA. Extracted genomic DNA from each cell subset was spread evenly across all wells of several immunoSEQ 96-well plates, with each plate serving as a replicate. For sorted subsets, roughly 0.2 ug genomic DNA, equal to about 30,000 T cell genomes, was loaded into each replicate PCR. The purified libraries were quantified using a Qubit 3.0 fluorometer, sized with a Bioanalyzer 2100, and then quantified again using the KAPA Library Quantification kit. Each immunoSEQ 96-well plate was sequenced on its own single-read 150-cycle Illumina NextSeq 550 flow cell. The paper's data handling went like this. The immunoSEQ output contained only junctional sequences without quality scores, so filtering could not match that applied to full-length reads. To assign V/J genes and CDR3, sequences were annotated against IMGT germline references using PyIR, a Python wrapper for IgBLAST v1.9. Reads with weak V/J assignments (E-value above 1e-6), missing CDR3, stop codons, out-of-frame junctions, or ambiguous translated residues were removed. A V3J clonotype was defined by an identical inferred V gene, J gene, and CDR3 amino acid sequence. To compute the percentage overlap between repertoires, the number of shared unique clonotypes was divided by the size of the smaller repertoire. Repertoire richness was assessed with RTK rarefaction, the Chao1 estimator, and Recon v2.1 estimates of unobserved clonotypes. Generation probabilities were computed with OLGA for all TCRbeta clonotypes obtained by the gDNA method from a handful of donors. The clones in this table, taken by TCRdb from immuneACCESS, are in-frame only. Not every clone is retained; where verified, under half of the shortfall comes from an unresolved V gene, and the cause of the rest is unknown. The DNA was the basis for D and trimming; V, J and clone size are from that table. This sample is represented by some 2 million clones; 85% to 95% of them were singletons. The ten largest clones represent 0.85% to 1.3% of the sample.

With respect to this clone: Its cognate antigen has yet to be identified. The record has no base qualities; no much larger clone is one base away.

The CDR3, cysteine through phenylalanine, is 19 amino acids long. Of the read, only the CDR3 DNA is kept; its 57 bases are in frame from base 1. Ends trimmed: V by 3 bases, J by 3 bases; bases unmatched to a gene: 9. CDR1 is given as SEHNR and CDR2 as FQNEAQ, both from the germline V gene (reference sequence). CD8 naive samples were obtained by positive selection for CCR7 among CD45RO-negative cells, yielding a CD45RA+CCR7+ population from which TemRA cells were excluded. The donors were healthy, HIV-negative adults with no recently reported acute infections or vaccinations. All donors were Caucasian adults living in Nashville, Tennessee, USA. Blood was obtained by leukapheresis, after which PBMCs were separated by Ficoll-Histopaque density gradient centrifugation and cryopreserved in liquid nitrogen vapor phase. Analytical flow cytometry was used to check the purity and quantity of each magnetically sorted T cell population. Genomic DNA was isolated from every sorted fraction and measured by UV absorbance on a Nanodrop 2000c.

Sequenced sample: naive CD8+ T cells sorted from blood. The sample's cell subset or site label, decoded: CD45RA+CCR7+. The source is a young man in good health. The sequence joins TRBV7-9 to TRBJ2-4, with TRBD2 matching 15 junction bases. The nucleotide sequence is TGTGCCAGCAGCTTCACCGGGACTAGCGGGAGGTATGGCAAAAACATTCAGTACTTC. It translates to CASSFTGTSGRYGKNIQYF.